These T cell receptor beta chains were read from a single sample in a study of CD8 T cells in Susac syndrome. TCRdb reanalysed the immunoSEQ multiplex PCR reads using MiXCR and keeps one entry per CDR3 protein. The table records about 190,000 distinct CDR3 sequences, more than 85% of them present only once. Material: CD8+ T cells from PBMCs. These receptor sequences come from a human donor with Susac syndrome. Both conserved end residues are part of each CDR3. Fields, in order: clone size, J gene, D gene, V gene, CDR3 DNA, CDR3 protein. D genes are given only for firm matches. Some rows mark clone size as missing; the rest say once, few, many or name a class of expanded clone.

.	TRBJ2-5	TRBD2	TRBV13	TGTGCCAGCAGCTCCTCTGGACTAGCGGATACACAAGAGACCCAGTACTTC	CASSSSGLADTQETQYF
.	TRBJ1-2	.	TRBV30	TGTGCCTGGAGTCGAATCCCGAGTGATGGCTACACCTTC	CAWSRIPSDGYTF
.	TRBJ2-5	.	TRBV5-6	TGTGCCAGCAGCTTGGAGGGGCTGGAAGAGACCCAGTACTTC	CASSLEGLEETQYF
.	TRBJ2-7	TRBD1	TRBV7-9	TGTGCCAGCAGCGAGACAGGGGGCGAACGGTATTACGAGCAGTACTTC	CASSETGGERYYEQYF
once	TRBJ2-3	TRBD2	TRBV2	TGTGCCAGCAGTGCTAGCGGGAGGGACGCAGATACGCAGTATTTT	CASSASGRDADTQYF
.	TRBJ2-1	TRBD2	TRBV20-1	TGCAGTGCTAGAGCAGGGACTAGCGGGAGTTTCTCCTACAATGAGCAGTTCTTC	CSARAGTSGSFSYNEQFF
.	TRBJ1-2	.	TRBV9	TGTGCCAGCAGCCCAGACGGGGGACTAGGCTATGGCTACACCTTC	CASSPDGGLGYGYTF
once	TRBJ2-1	TRBD1	TRBV29-1	TGCAGCGTTGAAGTGCTCCCGGGACAGGGAAACAATGAGCAGTTCTTC	CSVEVLPGQGNNEQFF
.	TRBJ1-4	TRBD1	TRBV30	TGTGCCTGGAGTGTGGGGACAGCCACTAATGAAAAACTGTTTTTT	CAWSVGTATNEKLFF
.	TRBJ1-5	.	TRBV23-1	TGCGCCAGCAGTCCATTTAGCCGCACAGGGTCCAGCAATCAGCCCCAGCATTTT	CASSPFSRTGSSNQPQHF
.	TRBJ2-2	.	TRBV20-1	TGCAGTGCTAGAGATTCGGAGAACACCGGGGAGCTGTTTTTT	CSARDSENTGELFF
.	TRBJ2-7	.	TRBV7-2	TGTGCCAGCAGCTTAGAGGTGGGCGAGCAGTACTTC	CASSLEVGEQYF
.	TRBJ1-1	.	TRBV12-5	TGTGCTAGTGGTTTGTCAGGGGAGGGCAGAGAAGCTTTCTTT	CASGLSGEGREAFF
.	TRBJ1-4	.	TRBV4-1	TGCGCCAGCAGCCAAGCGACGGGACACTTTAATGAAAAACTGTTTTTT	CASSQATGHFNEKLFF
.	TRBJ2-1	TRBD2	TRBV19	TGTGCCAGTAGACTAGCGGGACTGTACAATGAGCAGTTCTTC	CASRLAGLYNEQFF
.	TRBJ2-2	.	TRBV20-1	TGCGCGGTTCTAGGGGACACCGGGGAGCTGTTTTTT	CAVLGDTGELFF
.	TRBJ1-5	TRBD1	TRBV13	TGTGCCAGCAGCTTAGGTAGGGACAGGGGTCAGCCCCAGCATTTT	CASSLGRDRGQPQHF
.	TRBJ2-3	TRBD2	TRBV6-5	TGTGCCAGCAGTTACTTCAGCGGGGTGACAGATACGCAGTATTTT	CASSYFSGVTDTQYF
.	TRBJ1-3	.	TRBV29-1	TGCAGCGTTGGTCTCCAGGGGAGAGGGACTGGAAACACCATATATTTT	CSVGLQGRGTGNTIYF
.	TRBJ2-5	TRBD2	TRBV6-1	TGTGCCAGCAGATCGGGACTAGCGGACGTTCAAGGGAAAGAGACCCAGTACTTC	CASRSGLADVQGKETQYF
.	TRBJ2-3	TRBD2	TRBV7-8	TGTGCCAGCAGCGAGCTAGCGGGGGGGAACACAGATACGCAGTATTTT	CASSELAGGNTDTQYF
.	TRBJ1-1	.	TRBV4-1	TGCGCCAGCAGCCACCACACACCGAACACTGAAGCTTTCTTT	CASSHHTPNTEAFF
.	TRBJ1-2	.	TRBV27	TGTGCCAGCCACGGTGCAGCTAACTATGGCTACACCTTC	CASHGAANYGYTF
.	TRBJ2-7	TRBD1	TRBV5-6	TGTGCCAGCAGCCCGAGGACAGGGGGCGTCTACGAGCAGTACTTC	CASSPRTGGVYEQYF
.	TRBJ2-1	.	TRBV20-1	TGCAGTGCTTATGGGTGGGCTAGCGCTGACCTTAGCTCCTACAATGAGCAGTTCTTC	CSAYGWASADLSSYNEQFF
.	TRBJ2-5	TRBD1	TRBV6-5	TGTGCCAGCAGCTTGACAGGGACCATACAAGAGACCCAGTACTTC	CASSLTGTIQETQYF
.	TRBJ1-1	TRBD1	TRBV12-3/TRBV12-4	TGTGCCAGCAGTGAGGGACAGGGGACTGAAGCTTTCTTT	CASSEGQGTEAFF
.	TRBJ2-1	TRBD2	TRBV4-1	TGCGCCAGCAGCCAAGGTGGCGGGGGGACCAATGAGCAGTTCTTC	CASSQGGGGTNEQFF
.	TRBJ2-2	.	TRBV9	TGTGCCAGCAGCGTAGTACAGGGAACCGGGGAGCTGTTTTTT	CASSVVQGTGELFF
.	TRBJ2-5	TRBD2	TRBV3-1	TGTGCCAGCAGCCAACGGGGAGGGATGGAGACCCAGTACTTC	CASSQRGGMETQYF
.	TRBJ1-2	.	TRBV5-1	TGCGCCAGCAGCTCCAATGACATCCCATTGGGAGGCTACACCTTC	CASSSNDIPLGGYTF
once	TRBJ1-5	.	TRBV4-1	TGCGCCAGCAGCCAAGATAGGTACAGCAATCAGCCCCAGCATTTT	CASSQDRYSNQPQHF
once	TRBJ2-1	.	TRBV12-3/TRBV12-4	TGTGCCAGCAGTTTAGGAACGGTAGAGCAGTTCTTC	CASSLGTVEQFF
few	TRBJ2-3	.	TRBV4-1	TGTGCCAGCTCACCCAGAGGAGATACGCAGTATTTT	CASSPRGDTQYF
.	TRBJ2-1	TRBD2	TRBV9	TGTGCCAGCAGTCCATTCGGACTAGCGGCGTACAATGAGCAGTTCTTC	CASSPFGLAAYNEQFF
.	TRBJ1-5	.	TRBV23-1	TGCGCCAGCAGTCAATCGGTGGAAACCAAGAATAGCAATCAGCCCCAGCATTTT	CASSQSVETKNSNQPQHF
.	TRBJ1-2	TRBD1	TRBV15	TGTGCCACCAGCAGAGTCCCGGGACAGGGATCCTATGGCTACACCTTC	CATSRVPGQGSYGYTF
.	TRBJ2-1	TRBD2	TRBV18	TGTGCCAGCTCACCTGTAGGGGGACTAGGCCCCTACAATGAGCAGTTCTTC	CASSPVGGLGPYNEQFF
.	TRBJ2-1	.	TRBV20-1	TGCAGTGCTAGTTTTAGCGCCGGCTCCTACAATGAGCAGTTCTTC	CSASFSAGSYNEQFF
.	TRBJ2-5	.	TRBV20-1	TGCAGTGCTAACTCCGCGACTCAAGAGACCCAGTACTTC	CSANSATQETQYF
.	TRBJ1-3	.	TRBV20-1	TGCAGTGCTCCACACTTGTCCGGAAACACCATATATTTT	CSAPHLSGNTIYF
.	TRBJ1-1	.	TRBV19	TGTGCCAGTAAGGACACTGAAGCTTTCTTT	CASKDTEAFF
.	TRBJ2-3	.	TRBV27	TGTGCCAGCAGTTCTTTAACTAGCATCCCAGATACGCAGTATTTT	CASSSLTSIPDTQYF
.	TRBJ2-7	.	TRBV6-1	TGTGCCATCTTGAATACGGAGCAGTACTTC	CAILNTEQYF
.	TRBJ2-7	.	TRBV25-1	TGTGCCAGCAGCCCCCCCGGGGTAGGACCAGAGCAGTACTTC	CASSPPGVGPEQYF
.	TRBJ1-1	TRBD1	TRBV9	TGTGCCAGCAGTACAACAGGGGAGAACGCTGAAGCTTTCTTT	CASSTTGENAEAFF
.	TRBJ2-7	.	TRBV27	TGTGCCACCTTCGGGAATTTGGGCGACGAGCAGTACTTC	CATFGNLGDEQYF
.	TRBJ1-1	.	TRBV5-1	TGCGCCAGCAGCACAGACTTAACAGGGAACACTGAAGCTTTCTTT	CASSTDLTGNTEAFF
.	TRBJ1-5	.	TRBV6-2/TRBV6-3	TGTGCCATCTCTCGGGTGGGCAATCAGCCCCAGCATTTT	CAISRVGNQPQHF
.	TRBJ1-2	.	TRBV18	TGTGCCAGTTCCAACCGCCTTATACGAGGGGAGATAGACTATGGCTACACCTTC	CASSNRLIRGEIDYGYTF
.	TRBJ1-1	.	TRBV5-1	TGCGCCAGCAGCTTATTGGGAGGGGACACTGAAGCTTTCTTT	CASSLLGGDTEAFF